This is a list of T cell receptor beta chains from one sample in a study of response to subunit inactivated influenza vaccine. Each CDR3 protein gets one entry after TCRdb re-called the RT-PCR reads with MiXCR. In the table there are about 700,000 distinct CDR3 sequences, around 14% of which are singletons. Source: PBMCs from blood, taken approximately 12 days after vaccination. The receptors derive from a man in his forties or fifties who received an inactivated influenza vaccine. Both conserved end residues are part of each CDR3. Each record gives: V gene, J gene, clone size, D gene, CDR3 length, CDR3 DNA, CDR3 protein. A D gene is named only where the DNA matches it firmly. The size field is filled for only some rows; it gives once, few, many or a size class.

V gene: TRBV5-1; J gene: TRBJ2-3; clone size: many; D gene: .; CDR3 length: 13; CDR3 DNA: TGCGCCAGCAGCTTGGGGGCTGGAGATACGCAGTATTTT; CDR3 protein: CASSLGAGDTQYF
V gene: TRBV7-3; J gene: TRBJ2-3; clone size: .; D gene: TRBD2; CDR3 length: 15; CDR3 DNA: TGTGCCAGCAGCATGACTAGCGGGACAGCAGATACGCAGTATTTT; CDR3 protein: CASSMTSGTADTQYF
V gene: TRBV24-1; J gene: TRBJ2-3; clone size: .; D gene: TRBD1; CDR3 length: 19; CDR3 DNA: TGTGCCACCAGTGGTCAAAGGTCGGGCAGGGGGCGAGTCACAGATACGCAGTATTTT; CDR3 protein: CATSGQRSGRGRVTDTQYF
V gene: TRBV29-1; J gene: TRBJ2-7; clone size: many; D gene: .; CDR3 length: 15; CDR3 DNA: TGCAGCGTTGCTTTCGGACGGTCTGGATCCTACGAGCAGTACTTC; CDR3 protein: CSVAFGRSGSYEQYF
V gene: TRBV15; J gene: TRBJ2-3; clone size: .; D gene: .; CDR3 length: 14; CDR3 DNA: TGTGCCACCAGCATCTCCCGCAAGGGGGATACGCAGTATTTT; CDR3 protein: CATSISRKGDTQYF
V gene: TRBV29-1; J gene: TRBJ2-7; clone size: .; D gene: TRBD1; CDR3 length: 13; CDR3 DNA: TGCAGCGCTACTAGGACAGGGGGCTACGAGCAGTACTTC; CDR3 protein: CSATRTGGYEQYF
V gene: TRBV29-1; J gene: TRBJ2-5; clone size: few; D gene: TRBD1; CDR3 length: 13; CDR3 DNA: TGCAGCGTCATACAGGGGCTCCAAGAGACCCAGTACTTC; CDR3 protein: CSVIQGLQETQYF
V gene: TRBV10-3; J gene: TRBJ2-7; clone size: few; D gene: .; CDR3 length: 14; CDR3 DNA: TGTGCCATCAAAAGACAGATTGATACCTACGAGCAGTACTTC; CDR3 protein: CAIKRQIDTYEQYF
V gene: TRBV19; J gene: TRBJ2-7; clone size: .; D gene: .; CDR3 length: 15; CDR3 DNA: TGTGCCAGTAGTACCTGGGGACGGAACTCCTACGAGCAGTACTTC; CDR3 protein: CASSTWGRNSYEQYF
V gene: TRBV6-2/TRBV6-3; J gene: TRBJ2-7; clone size: few; D gene: .; CDR3 length: 15; CDR3 DNA: TGTGCCAGCAGTTACTCGTTGTCATCCTTAGATTGGCAGTACTTC; CDR3 protein: CASSYSLSSLDWQYF
V gene: TRBV29-1; J gene: TRBJ2-1; clone size: .; D gene: .; CDR3 length: 15; CDR3 DNA: TGCAGCGTTGAAGGGAGAGGGAGGGGGGCTAATGAGCAGTTCTTC; CDR3 protein: CSVEGRGRGANEQFF
V gene: TRBV12-3/TRBV12-4; J gene: TRBJ2-7; clone size: .; D gene: .; CDR3 length: 13; CDR3 DNA: TGTGCCAGCAGTTTAAGAGGGGTCGACGAGCAGTACTTC; CDR3 protein: CASSLRGVDEQYF
V gene: TRBV7-6; J gene: TRBJ2-4; clone size: .; D gene: TRBD1; CDR3 length: 16; CDR3 DNA: TGTGCCAGCAGCTTAGGTGCGAGGGGGCAGGGGACCATTCAGTACTTC; CDR3 protein: CASSLGARGQGTIQYF
V gene: TRBV12-3/TRBV12-4; J gene: TRBJ1-2; clone size: few; D gene: .; CDR3 length: 14; CDR3 DNA: TGTGCCAGCAGTTTAGCACAGGGTTTCTATGGCTACACCTTC; CDR3 protein: CASSLAQGFYGYTF
V gene: TRBV7-9; J gene: TRBJ2-7; clone size: .; D gene: .; CDR3 length: 15; CDR3 DNA: TGTGCCAGCAGCTTGGACAGCGGGTGGGCCTACGAGCAGTACTTC; CDR3 protein: CASSLDSGWAYEQYF
V gene: TRBV11-1; J gene: TRBJ2-7; clone size: few; D gene: .; CDR3 length: 14; CDR3 DNA: TGTGCCAGCAGCCCCCCTACGGCCTCCTACGAGCAGTACTTC; CDR3 protein: CASSPPTASYEQYF
V gene: TRBV20-1; J gene: TRBJ2-7; clone size: many; D gene: .; CDR3 length: 14; CDR3 DNA: TGCAGTGCCCAAAGGGCGATCGGGGACTACGAGCAGTACTTC; CDR3 protein: CSAQRAIGDYEQYF
V gene: TRBV12-3/TRBV12-4; J gene: TRBJ2-2; clone size: .; D gene: .; CDR3 length: 14; CDR3 DNA: TGTGCCAGCAGTACAAGGCCTCTCACCGGGGAGCTGTTTTTT; CDR3 protein: CASSTRPLTGELFF
V gene: TRBV7-9; J gene: TRBJ1-1; clone size: few; D gene: .; CDR3 length: 12; CDR3 DNA: TGTGCCAGCAGCTTAGATCGGATTGAAGCTTTCTTT; CDR3 protein: CASSLDRIEAFF
V gene: TRBV24-1; J gene: TRBJ1-2; clone size: .; D gene: .; CDR3 length: 11; CDR3 DNA: TGTGCCACCAGTGAGGGCTATGGCTACACCTTC; CDR3 protein: CATSEGYGYTF
V gene: TRBV12-3/TRBV12-4; J gene: TRBJ2-5; clone size: few; D gene: TRBD1; CDR3 length: 16; CDR3 DNA: TGTGCCAGCAGTTTGTGGTTGGGCAGGGGGAAAGAGACCCAGTACTTC; CDR3 protein: CASSLWLGRGKETQYF
V gene: TRBV15; J gene: TRBJ2-7; clone size: .; D gene: TRBD1; CDR3 length: 16; CDR3 DNA: TGTGCCACCAGCAGAGATCTTGGGGACAGGGGCTACGAGCAGTACTTC; CDR3 protein: CATSRDLGDRGYEQYF
V gene: TRBV11-2; J gene: TRBJ1-1; clone size: few; D gene: TRBD1; CDR3 length: 18; CDR3 DNA: TGTGCCAGCAGCTTATTCTCCGGGACAGGGGTATTCGGCACTGAAGCTTTCTTT; CDR3 protein: CASSLFSGTGVFGTEAFF
V gene: TRBV6-1; J gene: TRBJ1-1; clone size: .; D gene: .; CDR3 length: 13; CDR3 DNA: TGTGCCAGCAGTCATCAGGGGAACACTGAAGCTTTCTTT; CDR3 protein: CASSHQGNTEAFF
V gene: TRBV30; J gene: TRBJ1-6; clone size: .; D gene: .; CDR3 length: 11; CDR3 DNA: TGTGCCTGGGCTGATAATTCACCCCTCCACTTT; CDR3 protein: CAWADNSPLHF
V gene: TRBV29-1; J gene: TRBJ2-7; clone size: many; D gene: .; CDR3 length: 12; CDR3 DNA: TGCAGCGTTGGGGACAACTCCTACGAGCAGTACTTC; CDR3 protein: CSVGDNSYEQYF
V gene: TRBV6-7; J gene: TRBJ2-3; clone size: .; D gene: .; CDR3 length: 18; CDR3 DNA: TGTGCCAGCAGCGCGCGGAGGGACGGTCGGGGACGTACAGATACGCAGTATTTT; CDR3 protein: CASSARRDGRGRTDTQYF
V gene: TRBV12-3/TRBV12-4; J gene: TRBJ2-7; clone size: .; D gene: .; CDR3 length: 12; CDR3 DNA: TGTGCCAGCAGTTTAGCAGTAAACGAGCAGTACTTC; CDR3 protein: CASSLAVNEQYF
V gene: TRBV5-1; J gene: TRBJ2-1; clone size: many; D gene: TRBD1; CDR3 length: 15; CDR3 DNA: TGCGCCAGCAGCTTTGGGACAGGCCTCTACAATGAGCAGTTCTTC; CDR3 protein: CASSFGTGLYNEQFF
V gene: TRBV28; J gene: TRBJ2-2; clone size: few; D gene: TRBD1; CDR3 length: 17; CDR3 DNA: TGTGCCAGCAGACAACTCGGACAGGGGGCTAACACCGGGGAGCTGTTTTTT; CDR3 protein: CASRQLGQGANTGELFF
V gene: TRBV11-2; J gene: TRBJ1-6; clone size: few; D gene: .; CDR3 length: 17; CDR3 DNA: TGTGCCAGCAGCTTAGACAGGGGACTCTCCTATAATTCACCCCTCCACTTT; CDR3 protein: CASSLDRGLSYNSPLHF
V gene: TRBV5-1; J gene: TRBJ2-5; clone size: few; D gene: TRBD2; CDR3 length: 15; CDR3 DNA: TGCGCCAGCAGCGTTAGCGGGAGAAGGGAAGAGACCCAGTACTTC; CDR3 protein: CASSVSGRREETQYF
V gene: TRBV3-1; J gene: TRBJ2-7; clone size: few; D gene: TRBD1; CDR3 length: 17; CDR3 DNA: TGTGCCAGCAGCCAGTCCTATAGTACAGGGGGAAACTACGAGCAGTACTTC; CDR3 protein: CASSQSYSTGGNYEQYF
V gene: TRBV12-3/TRBV12-4; J gene: TRBJ2-5; clone size: .; D gene: .; CDR3 length: 15; CDR3 DNA: TGTGCCAGCAGTTTCTTCCGTCGGGTTGGGGAGACCCAGTACTTC; CDR3 protein: CASSFFRRVGETQYF
V gene: TRBV29-1; J gene: TRBJ2-1; clone size: many; D gene: .; CDR3 length: 11; CDR3 DNA: TGCAGCGTTGATCAGGGTGGTGAGCAGTTCTTC; CDR3 protein: CSVDQGGEQFF
V gene: TRBV2; J gene: TRBJ1-6; clone size: .; D gene: TRBD1; CDR3 length: 15; CDR3 DNA: TGTGCCAGCAGCGGGACAGAGCCATATAATTCACCCCTCCACTTT; CDR3 protein: CASSGTEPYNSPLHF
V gene: TRBV25-1; J gene: TRBJ2-5; clone size: few; D gene: .; CDR3 length: 16; CDR3 DNA: TGTGCCAGCAGTGAATTTTTAGGCGGGGACAAAGAGACCCAGTACTTC; CDR3 protein: CASSEFLGGDKETQYF
V gene: TRBV24-1; J gene: TRBJ2-5; clone size: .; D gene: TRBD1; CDR3 length: 17; CDR3 DNA: TGTGCCACCAGTGAGACCGGGACAGTTATGTACCAAGAGACCCAGTACTTC; CDR3 protein: CATSETGTVMYQETQYF
V gene: TRBV5-1; J gene: TRBJ1-1; clone size: few; D gene: TRBD1; CDR3 length: 15; CDR3 DNA: TGCGCCAGCAGCTCTAGGCAGGGGGGATGGACTGAAGCTTTCTTT; CDR3 protein: CASSSRQGGWTEAFF
V gene: TRBV7-9; J gene: TRBJ2-1; clone size: .; D gene: .; CDR3 length: 17; CDR3 DNA: TGTGCCAGCAGCCCCAGACTGCGGCTGTCTACCTACAATGAGCAGTTCTTC; CDR3 protein: CASSPRLRLSTYNEQFF
V gene: TRBV6-2/TRBV6-3; J gene: TRBJ1-1; clone size: .; D gene: TRBD1; CDR3 length: 18; CDR3 DNA: TGTGCCAGCAGTTGGTCTTCCGGGACAGACCCGATGAACACTGAAGCTTTCTTT; CDR3 protein: CASSWSSGTDPMNTEAFF
V gene: TRBV2; J gene: TRBJ2-7; clone size: few; D gene: .; CDR3 length: 11; CDR3 DNA: TGTGCCAGCAGTGAGGGGCCCGAGCAGTACTTC; CDR3 protein: CASSEGPEQYF
V gene: TRBV7-8; J gene: TRBJ1-2; clone size: few; D gene: TRBD1; CDR3 length: 14; CDR3 DNA: TGTGCCAGCAGCACCCGGACAGGGGACACCGGCTACACCTTC; CDR3 protein: CASSTRTGDTGYTF
V gene: TRBV14; J gene: TRBJ2-3; clone size: few; D gene: TRBD1; CDR3 length: 15; CDR3 DNA: TGTGCCAGCAGCCACTTACAGGGGTCCGCAGATACGCAGTATTTT; CDR3 protein: CASSHLQGSADTQYF